The 26 T cell receptor beta chains listed next were all sequenced from one sample in a study of control samples from healthy donors and cancer patients. Sequencing used immunoSEQ multiplex PCR; TCRdb keeps in-frame clones, though not all of them. The sample lists approximately 100,000 clones, about nine tenths seen once, with about 4% in the top ten. Sequencing used blood. Every receptor here comes from a woman aged 18-30 years in good health.

The chain employs TRBV5-1 and TRBJ2-3; D could derive from TRBD1 or TRBD2 (5 bases each). There are 18 residues in the CDR3. Germline V gene data show CDR1 as SGHRS and CDR2 as YFSETQ. V was clipped by 4 bases and J by 3 bases, with 24 bases between them. This CDR3 is CASSRQGPTHSWTDTQYF. Here the CDR3 DNA reads TGCGCCAGCAGCCGTCAGGGACCAACCCACAGCTGGACAGATACGCAGTATTTT.

The chain is built from TRBV24-1 and TRBJ2-7; D is undetermined. Germline CDR1 and CDR2: KGHDR and SFDVKD. This CDR3 comprises 14 residues. Trimming took off 2 bases at V and 8 bases at J, with 15 bases between the two ends. CDR3 residues: CATSDSMTGYKQYF. In DNA, the CDR3 is TGTGCCACCAGTGATTCGATGACCGGGTACAAGCAGTACTTC.

The chain joins TRBV5-6 to TRBJ1-1, with 9 bases matching TRBD1. This CDR3 region has 17 residues. Unmatched junction bases numbered 10, after V lost 4 bases and J lost 0 bases. Germline CDR1 reads SGHDT; CDR2 reads YYEEEE. The CDR3 DNA reads as TGTGCCAGCAGCAATGCCGGGACAGGGACCCTGAACACTGAAGCTTTCTTT. This sequence encodes CASSNAGTGTLNTEAFF.

On this clone itself: At one end, the junction sequence differs from germline, possibly due to a read error. The V gene is TRBV12-3 or TRBV12-4, the J gene TRBJ2-2, with no clear D. The CDR3 length is 8 residues. CDR3 DNA: TGCGGGCCCGGGGAGCTGTTTTTT. Translated: CGPGELFF.

V and J are TRBV12-3 or TRBV12-4 and TRBJ1-1; 7 nucleotides align to TRBD1. The CDR3 has 13 amino acids. With 5 bases clipped from V and 1 base from J, the junction kept 1 base outside the gene matches. CDR3 sequence reads: CASSDRANTEAFF. The CDR3 DNA is TGTGCCAGCAGTGACAGGGCGAACACTGAAGCTTTCTTT.

The chain links TRBV29-1 to TRBJ2-1, with unresolved D. Trimming stripped 4 bases from V and 4 bases from J, with 8 bases between. Germline V CDR1 and CDR2: SQVTM, ANQGSEA. CDR3 length equals 12 residues. The DNA of the CDR3 is TGCAGCGTTGGGGAAGCTTACAATGAGCAGTTCTTC. It translates to CSVGEAYNEQFF.

The chain joins TRBV7-6 to TRBJ1-2, with 7 bases lining up with TRBD1. The J segment lost 3 bases and the V segment lost 3 bases, leaving 7 bases of the junction unmatched. Per germline, CDR1 SGHVS and CDR2 FNYEAQ. This CDR3 is 15 amino acids long. CDR3 loop: CASSFSVDRDYGYTF. CDR3 nucleotide sequence: TGTGCCAGCAGCTTCTCGGTCGACAGGGACTATGGCTACACCTTC. Together with reference TRBV7-6 and TRBJ1-2, the CDR3 gives the full variable domain: GAGVSQSPRYKVTKRGQDVALRCDPISGHVSLYWYRQALGQGPEFLTYFNYEAQQDKSGLPNDRFSAERPEGSISTLTIQRTEQRDSAMYRCASSFSVDRDYGYTFGSGTRLTVV.

The chain combines TRBV18 with TRBJ1-4; a possible D gene is TRBD1 (5 bases). The length of the CDR3 is 15 residues. Trimming removed 3 bases at V and 8 bases at J, with 16 bases between. Per germline, CDR1 KGHSH and CDR2 LQKENI. CDR3 region: CASSPLPGDPEKLFF. In nucleotides, the CDR3 is TGTGCCAGCTCACCCCTACCCGGGGACCCCGAAAAACTGTTTTTT.

The chain uses TRBV12-5 and TRBJ1-2; 9 bases are a match to TRBD1. The CDR3 totals 14 residues. Germline CDR1 and CDR2: LGHNT and FRNRAP. V lost 2 bases and J lost 4; bases outside the gene matches: 2. The CDR3 spells CASGLWDRAYGYTF. As DNA, the CDR3 is TGTGCTAGTGGTTTGTGGGACAGGGCCTATGGCTACACCTTC.

The chain combines TRBV5-1 with TRBJ1-2; a possible D gene is TRBD1 (5 bases). The germline V and J ends were trimmed by 0 bases and 4 bases, with 10 bases remaining between them. CDR3 length: 14 amino acids. Germline assignment: CDR1 SGHRS and CDR2 YFSETQ. The CDR3 region has the DNA TGCGCCAGCAGCTTGGATACAGGATTCTATGGCTACACCTTC. This translates into CASSLDTGFYGYTF.

This chain links TRBV15 with TRBJ2-7, with 9 bases lining up with TRBD2. CDR1 and CDR2 from the germline V gene are LNHNV and YYDKDF (reference sequence). J lost 2 bases, V lost 4 bases, and 9 bases had no gene match. The CDR3 length is 16 residues. Here the CDR3 reads CATSTLIAGAPYEQYF. DNA for the CDR3: TGTGCCACCAGCACCCTAATAGCGGGGGCCCCCTACGAGCAGTACTTC.

The chain recombines TRBV7-2 with TRBJ2-1, with D possibly called TRBD1 or TRBD2 (7 bases each). Germline V gives CDR1 SGHTA, CDR2 FQGNSA. This CDR3 is built from 14 residues. The V gene lost 5 bases and the J gene lost 2 bases, with 10 bases spanning the gap. The CDR3 loop reads CASSPGGAYNEQFF. The CDR3, as DNA: TGTGCCAGCAGCCCAGGGGGGGCCTACAATGAGCAGTTCTTC.

V and J are TRBV4-1 and TRBJ1-2, with TRBD1 as a possible D gene (6 bases). Germline assignment: CDR1 MGHRA and CDR2 YSYEKL. CDR3 length equals 15 residues. V was shortened by 0 bases and J by 1 base, with 9 bases between the two germline ends. CDR3 nucleotide sequence: TGCGCCAGCAGCCAAGATGGGGGCCTTAACTATGGCTACACCTTC. Its translation is CASSQDGGLNYGYTF.

The chain has TRBV5-4 and TRBJ1-1; tentatively, D is TRBD1 (5 bases). CDR3 length: 12 amino acids. Germline-derived CDR1 and CDR2 are SGHNT and YYREEE (reference sequence). V shed 6 bases and J shed 1 base, with 7 bases lying between them. For the CDR3, the DNA is TGTGCCAGCATGGGGGGGAACACTGAAGCTTTCTTT. Amino acid sequence: CASMGGNTEAFF. Combining the CDR3 with reference TRBV5-4 and TRBJ1-1 gives the whole variable domain ETGVTQSPTHLIKTRGQQVTLRCSSQSGHNTVSWYQQALGQGPQFIFQYYREEENGRGNFPPRFSGLQFPNYSSELNVNALELDDSALYLCASMGGNTEAFFGQGTRLTVV.

The chain has TRBV12-3 or TRBV12-4 and TRBJ2-3; D is unclear. V was pared by 3 bases and J by 4 bases, with 2 bases between. The CDR3 contains 11 residues. The CDR3 loop reads CASSFADTQYF. The DNA of the CDR3 is TGTGCCAGCAGTTTCGCAGATACGCAGTATTTT.

The gene calls are TRBV7-3 and TRBJ2-6, with 8 bases matching TRBD2. This CDR3 contains 17 residues. The germline gives CDR1 SGHTA, CDR2 FQGTGA. The V and J ends lost 4 bases and 0 bases, in that order; junction bases with no gene match: 5. CDR3 amino acids: CASSSAGVGSGANVLTF. The DNA for the CDR3 is TGTGCCAGCAGCTCAGCGGGGGTGGGCTCTGGGGCCAACGTCCTGACTTTC.

V and J are TRBV25-1 and TRBJ2-3; 9 bases align to TRBD2. Germline-derived CDR1 and CDR2 are MGHDK and SYGVNS. V shed 0 bases and J 6 bases; nucleotides not matched to a gene: 13. This CDR3 comprises 18 residues. The CDR3 coding sequence is TGTGCCAGCAGTGAATATAAGCCAGCGGGGGGACCTAGGGATACGCAGTATTTT. Amino acids: CASSEYKPAGGPRDTQYF.

The chain combines TRBV27 with TRBJ2-1; D is possibly TRBD1 (6 bases). The germline V gene has CDR1 MNHEY and CDR2 SMNVEV (reference sequence). The CDR3 is made up of 15 amino acids. Trimming cost V 5 bases and J 2 bases, with 13 bases left between them. The CDR3 DNA is TGTGCCAGCAGTGTTCAGGGGCCCCCCTACAATGAGCAGTTCTTC. Translation gives CASSVQGPPYNEQFF.

This chain joins TRBV13 and TRBJ1-3, with D maybe TRBD1 (5 bases). This CDR3 contains 22 residues. Per germline, CDR1 PRHDT and CDR2 FYEKMQ (reference sequence). V lost 5 bases and J lost 0, with 32 bases in between. The DNA of the CDR3 is TGTGCCAGCAGCGCCCTGCGGGTACTCCCGGACAATTGGGGGAGCTCTGGAAACACCATATATTTT. It is translated as CASSALRVLPDNWGSSGNTIYF. Full variable domain (missing parts from reference TRBV13 and TRBJ1-3): AAGVIQSPRHLIKEKRETATLKCYPIPRHDTVYWYQQGPGQDPQFLISFYEKMQSDKGSIPDRFSAQQFSDYHSELNMSSLELGDSALYFCASSALRVLPDNWGSSGNTIYFGEGSWLTVV.

This chain uses TRBV5-6 with TRBJ2-5; 10 bases match TRBD2. The CDR3 covers 15 residues. J was trimmed by 3 bases and V by 2 bases; bases with no gene match: 4. Germline V gene data show CDR1 as SGHDT and CDR2 as YYEEEE. The chain's CDR3 is CASSLTLAGEETQYF. Here the CDR3 DNA reads TGTGCCAGCAGCTTAACTCTAGCGGGGGAAGAGACCCAGTACTTC.

This chain links TRBV6-5 with TRBJ2-7; 12 bases are a match to TRBD2. The CDR3 spans 15 residues. Germline trimming cut 6 bases from V and 7 bases from J; bases unmatched to any gene: 10. Germline assignment: CDR1 MNHEY and CDR2 SVGAGI. DNA for the CDR3: TGTGCCAGCAGATGGACTAGCGGGGATCTCTCAGAGCAGTACTTC. Translation: CASRWTSGDLSEQYF.

The chain employs TRBV2 and TRBJ1-6; D is uncertain. V lost 3 bases and J lost 8, with 8 bases in between. This CDR3 region has 13 residues. The germline gives CDR1 SNHLY, CDR2 FYNNEI. The CDR3 loop reads CASSDIRDSPLHF. DNA for the CDR3: TGTGCCAGCAGTGATATAAGGGATTCACCCCTCCACTTT.

The V and J genes are TRBV10-1 and TRBJ2-7; D is unresolved. The CDR3 is 11 residues long. V was shortened by 8 bases and J by 6 bases, with 11 bases between the two germline ends. Germline loops: CDR1 WNHNN, CDR2 SYGVQD (reference sequence). The CDR3 DNA follows: TGCGCCAGCTCCCGAGGTTGCGAGCAGTACTTC. Its translation: CASSRGCEQYF.

This clone was seen a handful of times. The rearrangement links TRBV7-2 to TRBJ2-7; unclear D gene. CDR1 and CDR2 from the germline V gene are SGHTA and FQGNSA. The CDR3 is 16 amino acids. The V end lost 4 bases, the J end lost 2 bases, and 18 bases lay between the germline ends. The CDR3 sequence is CASSSGTARVAYEQYF. In nucleotides, the CDR3 is TGTGCCAGCAGCTCTGGAACGGCCCGCGTTGCCTACGAGCAGTACTTC.

The chain has TRBV5-1 and TRBJ2-7, with 9 nucleotides matching TRBD2. CDR1 is SGHRS, CDR2 YFSETQ, per germline. The CDR3 is made up of 18 amino acids. Trimming cost V 1 base and J 4 bases; bases outside gene matches: 15. This chain's CDR3 is CASSLSAHERGAVYEQYF. The CDR3 nucleotides are TGCGCCAGCAGCTTGAGCGCGCACGAGCGGGGGGCCGTATACGAGCAGTACTTC.

The chain recombines TRBV11-3 with TRBJ1-1; TRBD1 agrees at 8 bases. Looked up from germline, CDR1 is SGHNT and CDR2 is YENEEA. V trimming: 2 bases; J trimming: 4 bases; junction bases outside the gene matches: 3. This CDR3 is 14 amino acids long. Here the CDR3 reads CASSLTGGTTEAFF. Here the CDR3 DNA reads TGTGCCAGCAGCTTAACAGGGGGTACCACTGAAGCTTTCTTT.